These T cell receptor beta chains were read from a single sample in a study of cytomegalovirus exposure and HLA in healthy donors. The protocol was immunoSEQ multiplex PCR, while the TCRdb copy is restricted to in-frame clones and leaves out a portion. The table includes 150,000 to 200,000 clones, about 90% detected once. Sequenced material: PBMCs. The receptors were gathered from a woman aged 18-29 years in good health and CMV-seropositive. Both conserved end residues are part of each CDR3. Each record gives: V gene, clone size, J gene, D gene, CDR3 protein, CDR3 DNA. A D gene is named only where the DNA matches it firmly. Expanded clones are given a class, and other clones once, few, many or no size at all.

v_call: TRBV19; clone_size: NA; j_call: TRBJ2-3; d_call: NA; cdr3_aa: CASSSYETDTQYF; cdr3_nt: TGTGCCAGCTCCTCATACGAGACAGATACGCAGTATTTT
v_call: TRBV28; clone_size: NA; j_call: TRBJ1-4; d_call: TRBD1; cdr3_aa: CASSLFRGRIEKLFF; cdr3_nt: TGTGCCAGCAGTCTCTTCAGGGGGCGCATTGAAAAACTGTTTTTT
v_call: TRBV6-1; clone_size: NA; j_call: TRBJ2-3; d_call: NA; cdr3_aa: CASTQGDTQYF; cdr3_nt: TGTGCCAGCACTCAGGGGGATACGCAGTATTTT
v_call: TRBV5-5; clone_size: NA; j_call: TRBJ2-1; d_call: NA; cdr3_aa: CASSLGTLSSYNEQFF; cdr3_nt: TGTGCCAGCAGCCTAGGGACTCTAAGCTCCTACAATGAGCAGTTCTTC
v_call: TRBV7-2; clone_size: NA; j_call: TRBJ1-2; d_call: NA; cdr3_aa: CASSLAGNYGYTF; cdr3_nt: TGTGCCAGCAGCTTAGCCGGGAACTATGGCTACACCTTC
v_call: TRBV7-2; clone_size: NA; j_call: TRBJ1-1; d_call: TRBD1; cdr3_aa: CASSFQGGYTEAFF; cdr3_nt: TGTGCCAGCAGCTTCCAGGGGGGATACACTGAAGCTTTCTTT
v_call: TRBV7-2; clone_size: NA; j_call: TRBJ2-2; d_call: NA; cdr3_aa: CASSLWTNGELFF; cdr3_nt: TGTGCCAGCAGCCTATGGACTAACGGGGAGCTGTTTTTT
v_call: TRBV5-1; clone_size: NA; j_call: TRBJ2-3; d_call: NA; cdr3_aa: CASSLEGSPFTDTQYF; cdr3_nt: TGCGCCAGCAGCTTGGAAGGGAGCCCGTTCACAGATACGCAGTATTTT
v_call: TRBV9; clone_size: NA; j_call: TRBJ1-5; d_call: NA; cdr3_aa: CASSATGSNQPQHF; cdr3_nt: TGTGCCAGCAGCGCGACAGGCAGCAATCAGCCCCAGCATTTT
v_call: TRBV28; clone_size: NA; j_call: TRBJ2-1; d_call: TRBD2; cdr3_aa: CASSVGLAGGTDEQFF; cdr3_nt: TGTGCCAGCAGTGTGGGACTAGCGGGAGGTACCGATGAGCAGTTCTTC
v_call: TRBV2; clone_size: once; j_call: TRBJ2-7; d_call: TRBD2; cdr3_aa: CASIRTSGLNEQYF; cdr3_nt: TGTGCCAGCATTCGGACTAGCGGTCTTAACGAGCAGTACTTC
v_call: TRBV6-6; clone_size: NA; j_call: TRBJ2-7; d_call: NA; cdr3_aa: CASSRDFPSSYEQYF; cdr3_nt: TGTGCCAGCAGCCGAGACTTCCCTAGCTCCTACGAGCAGTACTTC
v_call: TRBV5-1; clone_size: NA; j_call: TRBJ2-1; d_call: TRBD2; cdr3_aa: CASSLGRLAGVGYNEQFF; cdr3_nt: TGCGCCAGCAGCTTGGGGAGACTAGCGGGAGTGGGGTACAATGAGCAGTTCTTC
v_call: TRBV7-2; clone_size: NA; j_call: TRBJ2-2; d_call: TRBD2; cdr3_aa: CASSLVGTSGNTGELFF; cdr3_nt: TGTGCCAGCAGCTTAGTGGGGACTAGCGGTAACACCGGGGAGCTGTTTTTT
v_call: TRBV27; clone_size: NA; j_call: TRBJ2-1; d_call: TRBD2; cdr3_aa: CASTQAGTPYNEQFF; cdr3_nt: TGTGCCAGCACTCAAGCGGGAACCCCCTACAATGAGCAGTTCTTC
v_call: TRBV4-2; clone_size: NA; j_call: TRBJ2-5; d_call: NA; cdr3_aa: CASSQEPRVGETQYF; cdr3_nt: TGTGCCAGCAGCCAAGAACCCAGGGTTGGAGAGACCCAGTACTTC
v_call: TRBV27; clone_size: NA; j_call: TRBJ1-1; d_call: NA; cdr3_aa: CASTSTGNTEAFF; cdr3_nt: TGTGCCAGCACTTCGACGGGGAACACTGAAGCTTTCTTT
v_call: TRBV7-6; clone_size: once; j_call: TRBJ1-1; d_call: TRBD1; cdr3_aa: CASSLEAGQGAPEAFF; cdr3_nt: TGTGCCAGCAGCTTAGAAGCGGGACAGGGGGCGCCTGAAGCTTTCTTT
v_call: TRBV10-3; clone_size: NA; j_call: TRBJ2-7; d_call: TRBD1; cdr3_aa: CAISEAFRTGTYEQYF; cdr3_nt: TGTGCCATCAGTGAGGCTTTCAGGACAGGAACCTACGAGCAGTACTTC
v_call: TRBV7-8; clone_size: NA; j_call: TRBJ1-2; d_call: NA; cdr3_aa: CASSLNQGSNYGYTF; cdr3_nt: TGTGCCAGCAGCTTAAATCAGGGTTCTAACTATGGCTACACCTTC
v_call: TRBV7-8; clone_size: NA; j_call: TRBJ2-1; d_call: TRBD1; cdr3_aa: CASSGPGQGGPYNEQFF; cdr3_nt: TGTGCCAGCAGCGGCCCGGGACAGGGGGGCCCCTACAATGAGCAGTTCTTC
v_call: TRBV14; clone_size: NA; j_call: TRBJ2-5; d_call: NA; cdr3_aa: CASSQDYRSETQYF; cdr3_nt: TGTGCCAGCAGCCAAGATTATCGGAGCGAGACCCAGTACTTC
v_call: TRBV7-2; clone_size: NA; j_call: TRBJ2-1; d_call: TRBD2; cdr3_aa: CASSLPLAGGNIEQFF; cdr3_nt: TGTGCCAGCAGTCTCCCGCTGGCGGGAGGGAATATTGAGCAGTTCTTC
v_call: TRBV7-2; clone_size: NA; j_call: TRBJ1-1; d_call: NA; cdr3_aa: CASSPGGVNTEAFF; cdr3_nt: TGTGCCAGCAGCCCCGGGGGAGTGAACACTGAAGCTTTCTTT
v_call: TRBV19; clone_size: few; j_call: TRBJ1-1; d_call: NA; cdr3_aa: CASSISGLNEAFF; cdr3_nt: TGTGCCAGTAGTATTTCAGGGTTGAATGAAGCTTTCTTT
v_call: TRBV29-1; clone_size: NA; j_call: TRBJ2-7; d_call: NA; cdr3_aa: CSVVGRTYEQYF; cdr3_nt: TGCAGCGTTGTGGGCAGGACCTACGAGCAGTACTTC
v_call: TRBV20-1; clone_size: NA; j_call: TRBJ2-7; d_call: TRBD2; cdr3_aa: CSARRGGEQYF; cdr3_nt: TGCAGTGCCAGACGGGGGGGCGAGCAGTACTTC
v_call: TRBV11-3; clone_size: NA; j_call: TRBJ2-1; d_call: TRBD2; cdr3_aa: CASSLFAGLAGNEQFF; cdr3_nt: TGTGCCAGCAGCCTCTTTGCGGGGCTAGCGGGGAATGAGCAGTTCTTC
v_call: TRBV7-8; clone_size: NA; j_call: TRBJ2-7; d_call: TRBD1; cdr3_aa: CASSLGWTGLRLNEQYF; cdr3_nt: TGTGCCAGCAGCTTAGGATGGACAGGTCTAAGGTTGAACGAGCAGTACTTC
v_call: TRBV7-8; clone_size: NA; j_call: TRBJ2-3; d_call: TRBD2; cdr3_aa: CASRTSGKYTDTQYF; cdr3_nt: TGTGCCAGCCGTACTAGCGGGAAGTACACAGATACGCAGTATTTT
v_call: TRBV2; clone_size: NA; j_call: TRBJ2-2; d_call: NA; cdr3_aa: CASGARLNTGELFF; cdr3_nt: TGTGCCAGTGGAGCGAGACTGAACACCGGGGAGCTGTTTTTT